Below are 18 T cell receptor beta chains sequenced from a single sample in a study of Graves' ophthalmopathy and Graves' hyperthyroidism. RNA transcripts yielded amplified TCR beta CDR3 regions. HTBI-primed first-round RT-PCR preceded second-round multiplex PCR. TCRdb itself ran the multiplex PCR reads through MiXCR, one entry per CDR3 protein. The repertoire includes about 220,000 distinct CDR3 sequences, 20% to 25% of them detected once, and around two fifths sits in the top ten. Input material: peripheral blood. The source of these receptors is a woman aged 50 to 60 with Graves' ophthalmopathy.

The rearrangement joins TRBV29-1 to TRBJ2-2, with 15 bases identical to TRBD2. The V gene end was trimmed by 4 bases and the J gene end by 0 bases; junction bases not matched to a gene: 9. This CDR3 is 19 amino acids long. Germline V gives CDR1 SQVTM, CDR2 ANQGSEA. CDR3: CSVGLGLAGGPANTGELFF. The CDR3 bases are TGCAGCGTTGGCCTCGGACTAGCGGGAGGGCCCGCGAACACCGGGGAGCTGTTTTTT.

This clonotype has ten or more counts. This chain links TRBV4-1 with TRBJ1-1; D call uncertain. CDR3 length: 16 residues. V was trimmed by 1 base and J by 1 base, leaving 13 bases between them. From germline, CDR1 is MGHRA and CDR2 YSYEKL. CDR3 sequence (DNA): TGCGCCAGCAGCCAAGTGATCGGGAACCCGAACACTGAAGCTTTCTTT. Amino acid sequence: CASSQVIGNPNTEAFF.

This clonotype was picked up many times. This rearrangement joins TRBV29-1 to TRBJ2-5, with 7 bases aligning to TRBD1. This CDR3 region has 15 residues. J lost 5 bases, V lost 0 bases, and 9 bases had no gene match. Germline lookup yields CDR1 SQVTM and CDR2 ANQGSEA. For the CDR3, the DNA is TGCAGCGTTGAAGATCGGATAGGGGGCTGGGAGACCCAGTACTTC. This gives the protein CSVEDRIGGWETQYF. Full variable domain (rest looked up from reference TRBV29-1 and TRBJ2-5): SAVISQKPSRDICQRGTSLTIQCQVDSQVTMMFWYRQQPGQSLTLIATANQGSEATYESGFVIDKFPISRPNLTFSTLTVSNMSPEDSSIYLCSVEDRIGGWETQYFGPGTRLLVL.

Ten or more counts support this clonotype. This chain joins TRBV6-1 and TRBJ2-7, with TRBD2 as a possible D gene (5 bases). CDR3 length: 14 residues. Per the germline V gene, CDR1 is MNHNS and CDR2 is SASEGT. V lost 4 bases and J 0 bases, leaving 10 bases between the germline ends. The CDR3 here is CASSGASFSYEQYF. Here the CDR3 DNA reads TGTGCCAGCAGTGGGGCTAGCTTCTCCTACGAGCAGTACTTC.

This clonotype was counted at least ten times. The rearrangement links TRBV5-1 to TRBJ1-1, with 7 bases identical to TRBD1. The CDR3 runs 16 residues. Looked up from germline, CDR1 is SGHRS and CDR2 is YFSETQ. V lost 5 bases to trimming and J lost 0 bases; unmatched junction nucleotides: 10. CDR3 in amino acids: CASRKTGALMNTEAFF. The CDR3 coding sequence is TGCGCCAGCAGAAAAACAGGGGCCCTAATGAACACTGAAGCTTTCTTT.

Concerning this clonotype itself: Compared with germline, one end of the junction differs, possibly owing to a read error. The chain couples TRBV6-1 to TRBJ1-1; D remains unclear. CDR3 length: 12 amino acids. Germline lookup yields CDR1 MNHNS and CDR2 SASEGT. This chain's CDR3 is CASSMWLSEAFF. The CDR3 DNA sequence: TGTGCCAGCAGTATGTGGCTATCTGAAGCTTTTTTT.

Only a few counts were recorded for this clonotype. Sequence at one end of the junction differs from germline and may be a read error. V gene TRBV27 combines with J gene TRBJ1-5, with D possibly matching TRBD1 (5 bases). CDR3 size: 14 residues. The germline CDR1 and CDR2 sequences are MNHEY and SMNVEV (reference sequence). For the CDR3, the DNA is TGTGCCAGCAGTATATCAGGGATAAATCAGCCCCAGCATTTT. Translating it yields CASSISGINQPQHF.

The sample holds many counts of this clonotype. The rearrangement uses TRBV28 and TRBJ2-2; 7 nucleotides match TRBD1. V was clipped by 10 bases and J by 1 base; unmatched bases: 9. The CDR3 totals 15 residues. CDR1 is MDHEN, CDR2 SYDVKM, per germline. Here the CDR3 DNA reads TGTGCCAACTCGCCCGGGACAGTGAACACCGGGGAGCTGTTTTTT. It specifies CANSPGTVNTGELFF.

On this clonotype itself: The junction and the germline gene differ at one end; a read error may be behind it. V is TRBV24-1 and J is TRBJ2-5, with 8 bases aligning to TRBD2. CDR1 and CDR2 from the germline V gene are KGHDR and SFDVKD. This CDR3 region has 14 residues. The CDR3 coding sequence is TGTGCCAGCAGTTACTCTGGGGGGCGGGAGGACCAGTACTTC. Translated: CASSYSGGREDQYF.

This clonotype showed up just a few times. The rearrangement joins TRBV5-1 to TRBJ2-5; either TRBD1 or TRBD2 may fit D (5 bases each). Trimming shortened V by 4 bases and J by 3 bases, and 16 bases separated the two germline ends. The CDR3 length is 15 residues. In germline, CDR1 is SGHRS, CDR2 YFSETQ. The CDR3 sequence is CASSVDPGRKETQYF. For the CDR3, the DNA is TGCGCCAGCAGCGTTGATCCGGGACGGAAAGAGACCCAGTACTTC.

The sample holds many counts of this clonotype. V usage is TRBV7-6 and J usage is TRBJ2-5, with TRBD2 matching 10 bases. CDR3 length: 17 amino acids. Germline CDR1 and CDR2: SGHVS and FNYEAQ. J gave up 0 bases and V 1 base, and 5 bases lay outside the gene matches. The CDR3 reads CASSLVEREGYQETQYF. The CDR3 DNA sequence: TGTGCCAGCAGCTTAGTTGAGCGGGAGGGGTACCAAGAGACCCAGTACTTC.

This clonotype was counted at least ten times. The chain uses TRBV20-1 and TRBJ2-5, with 8 nucleotides matching TRBD2. V trimming: 2 bases; J trimming: 3 bases; junction bases outside the gene matches: 23. The CDR3 runs to 20 residues. Germline V gene sequence: CDR1 DFQATT, CDR2 SNEGSKA (reference sequence). The CDR3 DNA is TGCAGTGCTAGATTCCCCGAGCGAGCGGGAGTTCGGCGCAACAAAGAGACCCAGTACTTC. Its protein is CSARFPERAGVRRNKETQYF.

This clonotype was detected ten times or more. The chain has TRBV30 and TRBJ1-1; D is unclear. V lost 3 bases, J lost 1 base, and 9 bases lay in between. The CDR3 runs 13 residues. The germline CDR1 and CDR2 sequences are GTSNPN and SVGIG (reference sequence). CDR3 sequence (DNA): TGTGCCTGGAGCGCGACACCGAACACTGAAGCTTTCTTT. Protein sequence: CAWSATPNTEAFF.

This chain connects TRBV28 to TRBJ1-1, with D unresolved. With 4 bases removed from V and 3 bases from J, the gap between germline ends came to 9 bases. Germline V gives CDR1 MDHEN, CDR2 SYDVKM. The CDR3 runs 13 residues. Written as DNA, the CDR3 is TGTGCCAGCAGTTCCTTTACGTACACTGAAGCTTTCTTT. Translating gives CASSSFTYTEAFF.

The V gene is TRBV2, the J gene TRBJ2-7, with 7 bases aligning to TRBD1. CDR1 is SNHLY and CDR2 is FYNNEI in the germline V gene. This CDR3 comprises 15 residues. Losses at the gene ends were 2 bases for V and 3 bases for J; bases not matched to a gene: 7. The CDR3 spells CASSEWGRGYYEQYF. DNA for the CDR3: TGTGCCAGCAGTGAATGGGGCAGGGGGTACTACGAGCAGTACTTC.

The chain joins TRBV10-3 to TRBJ1-5; no definite D call. This CDR3 contains 14 residues. V shed 0 bases and J shed 6 bases, with 9 bases lying between them. Germline CDR1 and CDR2: ENHRY and SYGVKD. The CDR3 spells CAISESDRAQPQHF. For the CDR3, the DNA is TGTGCCATCAGTGAGTCGGATAGGGCTCAGCCCCAGCATTTT.

The gene calls are TRBV6-5 and TRBJ1-5; TRBD1 aligns across 7 bases. V gave up 5 bases and J gave up 2 bases; unmatched junction bases: 9. The CDR3 length is 16 residues. Germline V gene lookup returns CDR1 MNHEY and CDR2 SVGAGI. The CDR3 region is CASSNYEGAGNQPQHF. In nucleotides, the CDR3 is TGTGCCAGCAGTAACTACGAGGGGGCTGGCAATCAGCCCCAGCATTTT.

In this sample, this clonotype turned up many times. The J gene is TRBJ2-7, the V gene TRBV6-2 or TRBV6-3, with D uncertain. Germline V lookup: CDR1 MNHEY, CDR2 SVGEGT. The CDR3 has 13 residues. The germline V and J ends were trimmed by 2 bases and 5 bases, with 10 bases remaining between them. DNA of the CDR3: TGTGCCAGCAGTTACCGGCCTGTCCACGAGCAGTACTTC. Translating it yields CASSYRPVHEQYF.